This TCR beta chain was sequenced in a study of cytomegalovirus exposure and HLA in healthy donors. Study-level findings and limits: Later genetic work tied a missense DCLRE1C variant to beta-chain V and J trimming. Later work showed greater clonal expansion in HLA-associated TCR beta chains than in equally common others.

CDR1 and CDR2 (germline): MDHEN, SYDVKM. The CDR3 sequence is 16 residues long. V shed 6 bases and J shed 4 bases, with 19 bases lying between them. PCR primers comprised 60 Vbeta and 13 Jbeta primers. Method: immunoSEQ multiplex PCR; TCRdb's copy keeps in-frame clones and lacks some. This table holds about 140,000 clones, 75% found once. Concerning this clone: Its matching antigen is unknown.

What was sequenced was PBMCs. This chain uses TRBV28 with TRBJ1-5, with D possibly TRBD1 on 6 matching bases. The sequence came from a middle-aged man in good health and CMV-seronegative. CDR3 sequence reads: CASSPPGHLTNQPQHF. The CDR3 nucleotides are TGTGCCAGCAGCCCACCGGGACATCTAACAAATCAGCCCCAGCATTTT.